In its sample, the clone carrying this T cell receptor beta chain was seen many times. Its antigen remains unidentified. TCRdb ran MiXCR on the RT-PCR reads and lists one entry per CDR3 protein. The sample shows about 300,000 distinct CDR3 sequences, 20% to 25% of them seen only once. The sample is drawn from a study of response to subunit inactivated influenza vaccine. General study results and limits: Every seasonal influenza vaccination brings in few new T cells, the authors suggested.

The CDR3 runs to 14 residues. Germline CDR1 and CDR2: MNHNS and SASEGT. Trimming pared 5 bases from V and 2 bases from J, leaving 12 bases between. The receptor was derived from a man between 50 and 75 years old who received an inactivated influenza vaccine. This sequence joins TRBV6-1 and TRBJ1-2; possible D gene TRBD1, 6 bases. Sequencing used PBMCs from blood, obtained about 20 months after vaccination. The CDR3 nucleotides read TGTGCCAGCAGTCCGAGGACAGTGAACTATGGCTACACCTTC. Encoded protein: CASSPRTVNYGYTF.